The entry below gives a single T cell receptor (beta chain) sequence along with its context. These data come from a study of blood T cell repertoires in COVID-19. Study background: Specimens from acute and convalescent COVID-19 originated in the United States, Italy and Spain. PBMCs, B-cell-depleted T cells, or T cells provided the cDNA or gDNA that made up the material.

Per the authors' pipeline: Estimation of nucleated cell counts was performed using reference gene primer amplification. The table came from immunoSEQ multiplex PCR; TCRdb's copy has only in-frame clones and leaves some out. V and J calls and clone size come straight from that table; D and trimming were deduced from the DNA. The sample includes about 110,000 clones, 81% seen only once; the top ten take less than 45%. Sequenced sample: peripheral blood. This receptor was taken from a man older than 75 with acute or convalescent COVID-19.

This CDR3 is CAIPGTGHEKLFF. The CDR3 DNA reads TGTGCCATCCCCGGGACAGGGCATGAAAAACTGTTTTTT. The gene calls are TRBV28 and TRBJ1-4; 9 positions agree with TRBD1. Germline values: CDR1 MDHEN, CDR2 SYDVKM. Losses at the gene ends were 10 bases for V and 6 bases for J; bases not matched to a gene: 6. The CDR3 is 13 amino acids.